This TCR beta chain derives from a study of cytomegalovirus exposure and HLA in healthy donors. Notes on this clone: Its antigen is not known.

PCR was performed using 60 Vbeta and 13 Jbeta primers. Only in-frame clones appear in the TCRdb table, and some are missing; sequencing was by immunoSEQ multiplex PCR. This table holds roughly 120,000 clones, around three quarters found once. Germline V CDR1 and CDR2: ENHRY, SYGVKD. V shed 6 bases, J shed 3 bases, and the junction held 11 bases outside the gene matches. The CDR3 is 15 amino acids. Study results and caveats: Altogether, 150 to 200 TCR beta chains were recorded as cytomegalovirus-associated. Sequencing artifact likely explains a cluster of highly shared sequence variants.

The specimen sequenced was PBMCs. The chain joins TRBV10-3 to TRBJ2-7, with TRBD1 matching 7 bases. The receptor was derived from a man between 18 and 35 years old in good health and CMV-seronegative. The CDR3 nucleotides are TGTGCCATCAGCGGAACCGGGACAGAATTCTACGAGCAGTACTTC. It translates to CAISGTGTEFYEQYF.